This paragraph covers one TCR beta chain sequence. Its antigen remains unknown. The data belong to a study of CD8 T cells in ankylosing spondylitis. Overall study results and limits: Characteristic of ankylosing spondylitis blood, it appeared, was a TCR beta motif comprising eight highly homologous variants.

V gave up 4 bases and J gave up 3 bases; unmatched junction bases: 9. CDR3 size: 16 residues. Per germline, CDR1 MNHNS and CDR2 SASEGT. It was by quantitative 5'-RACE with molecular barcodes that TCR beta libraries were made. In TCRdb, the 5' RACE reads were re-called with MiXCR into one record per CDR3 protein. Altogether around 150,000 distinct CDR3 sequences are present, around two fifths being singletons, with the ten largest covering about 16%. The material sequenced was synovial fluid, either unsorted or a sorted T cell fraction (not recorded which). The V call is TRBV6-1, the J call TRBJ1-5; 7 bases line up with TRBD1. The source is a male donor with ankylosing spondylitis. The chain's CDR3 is CASSGGPDRLNQPQHF. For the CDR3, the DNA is TGTGCCAGCAGTGGAGGCCCGGACAGGCTCAATCAGCCCCAGCATTTT.